The 30 T cell receptor beta chains in this list originate from one sample, sequenced in a study of blood T cells in healthy people across ages. A second about 6 to 11 cycle PCR used barcoded and J-beta primers. MiXCR, applied by TCRdb to the 5' RACE reads, yields one record per CDR3 protein. The sample has 850,000 to 1,000,000 distinct CDR3 sequences, 51% seen once. Sequencing used blood. These receptors came from a woman aged 55 to 70 in good health.

This clonotype has more than one count but fewer than ten. V is TRBV12-3 or TRBV12-4 and J is TRBJ1-2; D unclear. The CDR3 length is 14 residues. Between the trimmed V and J ends, which lost 8 bases and 5 bases, there was a span of 18 bases. The CDR3 reads CASGKEEGAYGYTF. The CDR3 region has the DNA TGTGCCAGCGGTAAAGAGGAGGGCGCGTATGGCTACACCTTC.

This clonotype was seen a few times. The chain joins TRBV4-1 to TRBJ2-7; D might be TRBD1 or TRBD2, each matching 5 bases. The CDR3 runs to 12 residues. V lost 2 bases to trimming and J lost 7 bases, with 9 bases between them. Germline V gene sequence: CDR1 MGHRA, CDR2 YSYEKL. As DNA, the CDR3 is TGCGCCAGCAGCCAACTGGGACGGGAGCAGTACTTC. Translating gives CASSQLGREQYF.

This chain connects TRBV9 to TRBJ2-7; tentatively, D is TRBD2 (6 bases). The DNA end is a closer match to TRBJ2-5, so the J assignment may be wrong. The CDR3 covers 18 residues. The germline CDR1 and CDR2 sequences are SGDLS and YYNGEE. CDR3 DNA sequence: TGTGCCAGCAGCGGGGGGTCCGGGGGTTGGTTTCCCCAAGAGACCCAGTACTTC. The encoded protein is CASSGGSGGWFPQETQYF.

The chain employs TRBV9 and TRBJ1-2; TRBD1 matches 11 bases. The germline gives CDR1 SGDLS, CDR2 YYNGEE. This CDR3 comprises 15 residues. V gave up 2 bases and J gave up 4 bases; unmatched junction bases: 4. CDR3 in amino acids: CASSVGTGGPYGYTF. CDR3 bases: TGTGCCAGCAGCGTTGGGACAGGGGGTCCCTATGGCTACACCTTC.

CDR3 sequence: CSAAPRSRTDTQYF. The CDR3 nucleotides read TGCAGTGCTGCCCCGCGGAGCCGCACAGATACGCAGTATTTT. The rearrangement uses TRBV20-1 and TRBJ2-3; D gene unclear. The ends were cut back, 5 bases at V and 1 base at J, with 13 bases in the middle. Per the germline V gene, CDR1 is DFQATT and CDR2 is SNEGSKA (reference sequence). CDR3 size: 14 residues.

This clonotype was observed a single time. The chain employs TRBV5-6 and TRBJ2-5, with D possibly TRBD1 on 5 matching bases. The V end was cut by 5 bases, the J end by 11 bases, with 25 bases between. The CDR3 covers 15 residues. In germline, CDR1 is SGHDT, CDR2 YYEEEE. DNA of the CDR3: TGTGCCAGCAGTCGAATCTCCGGGCCGCAGCGACAGCAGTACTTC. Its protein product is CASSRISGPQRQQYF.

This clonotype was recorded a few times. The chain uses TRBV11-2 and TRBJ2-5; 8 bases fit TRBD2. Germline-derived CDR1 and CDR2 are SGHAT and FQNNGV. The V segment lost 3 bases and the J segment 2 bases; nucleotides outside the gene matches: 5. The CDR3 is 15 amino acids. The CDR3 sequence is CASSFSGTSQETQYF. The CDR3 DNA sequence: TGTGCCAGCAGCTTCTCCGGGACTAGTCAAGAGACCCAGTACTTC. The whole variable domain, remainder taken from reference TRBV11-2 and TRBJ2-5, is EAGVAQSPRYKIIEKRQSVAFWCNPISGHATLYWYQQILGQGPKLLIQFQNNGVVDDSQLPKDRFSAERLKGVDSTLKIQPAKLEDSAVYLCASSFSGTSQETQYFGPGTRLLVL.

Remarks on this clonotype: With a much larger clone just one base away, this may be a read error. The V and J genes are TRBV3-1 and TRBJ2-5; 8 bases line up with TRBD1. Germline V gene sequence: CDR1 LGHDT, CDR2 YNNKEL (reference sequence). V was clipped by 8 bases and J by 4 bases; unmatched bases: 9. The CDR3 runs 14 residues. In DNA, the CDR3 is TGTGCCAGCGGCCTACAGGGGGTGGGAGAGACCCAGTACTTC. It is translated as CASGLQGVGETQYF.

This sequence joins TRBV29-1 and TRBJ2-1, with 10 bases matching TRBD2. This CDR3 spans 15 amino acids. V shed 4 bases, J shed 8 bases, and the junction held 11 bases outside the gene matches. Germline-derived CDR1 and CDR2 are SQVTM and ANQGSEA. The DNA for the CDR3 is TGCAGCGTTGGGGGGTTTAGCGGGAGGAGGTATGAGCAGTTCTTC. This encodes CSVGGFSGRRYEQFF.

The V call is TRBV7-7, the J call TRBJ2-7; 7 nucleotides align to TRBD2. The V gene end was trimmed by 1 base and the J gene end by 2 bases; junction bases not matched to a gene: 5. Germline CDR1 SSHAT, CDR2 FNYEAQ (reference sequence). There are 15 residues in the CDR3. CDR3 amino acids: CASSLGEGRTYEQYF. The CDR3 coding sequence is TGTGCCAGCAGCTTAGGGGAGGGCAGGACCTACGAGCAGTACTTC.

This clonotype showed up just a few times. The V gene is TRBV7-3, the J gene TRBJ2-7; 12 nucleotides align to TRBD2. The J call is in doubt because the DNA end fits TRBJ2-5 better. This CDR3 has 15 residues. Germline V gene data show CDR1 as SGHTA and CDR2 as FQGTGA. The CDR3 coding sequence is TGTGCCAGCAGCATGACTAGCGGGAGATTAGAGACCCAGTACTTC. Translated: CASSMTSGRLETQYF.

A single count supports this clonotype. This chain connects TRBV6-2 or TRBV6-3 to TRBJ2-3, with 14 bases that match TRBD2. This CDR3 is built from 15 residues. CDR1 and CDR2 (germline): MNHEY, SVGEGT. J gave up 5 bases and V 6 bases, and 4 bases lay outside the gene matches. The CDR3 protein is CASSFGLAGGDTQYF. In DNA, the CDR3 is TGTGCCAGCAGCTTTGGACTAGCGGGGGGAGATACGCAGTATTTT.

The V and J genes are TRBV28 and TRBJ1-4; 12 bases match TRBD1. The CDR3 length is 15 residues. J was trimmed by 8 bases and V by 6 bases; bases with no gene match: 7. Germline lookup yields CDR1 MDHEN and CDR2 SYDVKM. Here the CDR3 DNA reads TGTGCCAGCAGATTCCCCGGGACAGGGGGCGAAAAACTGTTTTTT. Translation gives CASRFPGTGGEKLFF.

This sequence joins TRBV29-1 and TRBJ2-1; D gene unclear. V lost 6 bases and J lost 2, with 17 bases in between. CDR1 is SQVTM, CDR2 ANQGSEA, per germline. There are 15 residues in the CDR3. The CDR3 reads CSVGQISHTYNEQFF. In DNA form, the CDR3 reads TGCAGCGTCGGTCAGATTAGCCACACCTACAATGAGCAGTTCTTC.

This chain uses TRBV14 with TRBJ2-5, with D possibly called TRBD1 or TRBD2 (5 bases each). The better agreement between TRBJ2-7 and the DNA end casts doubt on the J call. The CDR3 runs 18 residues. Germline loops: CDR1 SGHDN, CDR2 FVKESK. CDR3 sequence: CASSPKQIWDEPAYEQYF. The CDR3 nucleotides read TGTGCCAGCAGCCCGAAACAGATCTGGGACGAACCAGCCTACGAGCAGTACTTC.

The rearrangement joins TRBV12-3 or TRBV12-4 to TRBJ2-4; either TRBD1 or TRBD2 may supply D (6 bases each). The CDR3 length is 17 residues. V shed 6 bases and J shed 3 bases, with 21 bases lying between them. The CDR3, as DNA: TGTGCCAGCAGCCTAATGGGGGGCCTTACTAGCAAAAACATTCAGTACTTC. Translation: CASSLMGGLTSKNIQYF.

This clonotype was detected only a few times. The chain uses TRBV6-5 and TRBJ2-7, with TRBD1 matching 9 bases. The CDR3 covers 14 residues. Germline assignment: CDR1 MNHEY and CDR2 SVGAGI. Trimming at V came to 6 bases and at J to 7 bases, leaving 10 bases not matched to a gene. CDR3 protein: CASRPTGGFLEQYF. The CDR3 DNA follows: TGTGCCAGCAGGCCGACAGGGGGGTTTCTTGAGCAGTACTTC.

The chain links TRBV6-2 or TRBV6-3 to TRBJ2-5; 7 positions match TRBD2. The CDR3 sequence is 13 residues long. The ends lost 6 bases at V and 12 bases at J; junction bases unmatched: 13. Germline assignment: CDR1 MNHEY and CDR2 SVGEGT. The CDR3 protein is CASRTNVGGSKYF. CDR3 DNA sequence: TGTGCCAGCAGGACCAACGTCGGGGGGTCAAAGTACTTC.

Note on this clonotype: A junction boundary mismatches the germline segment, possibly from a read error. The rearrangement joins TRBV4-1 to TRBJ2-5; D is perhaps TRBD1 (6 bases). Per germline, CDR1 MGHRA and CDR2 YSYEKL. CDR3 length: 14 amino acids. CDR3 coding DNA: TGCGCCAGCAGCACACAGGGAACACAAGAGACCCGGTACTTC. It is translated as CASSTQGTQETRYF.

This clonotype came up a few times. The chain couples TRBV28 to TRBJ2-3; D remains unclear. CDR1 MDHEN and CDR2 SYDVKM come from the germline V gene. The CDR3 runs to 15 residues. V was cut by 0 bases and J by 0 bases, with 7 bases left in between. The CDR3 sequence is CASSLWESSTDTQYF. The CDR3 nucleotides are TGTGCCAGCAGTTTATGGGAATCAAGCACAGATACGCAGTATTTT. Full variable domain (missing parts from reference TRBV28 and TRBJ2-3): DVKVTQSSRYLVKRTGEKVFLECVQDMDHENMFWYRQDPGLGLRLIYFSYDVKMKEKGDIPEGYSVSREKKERFSLILESASTNQTSMYLCASSLWESSTDTQYFGPGTRLTVL.

The chain recombines TRBV5-1 with TRBJ2-1; no clear D gene. Germline values: CDR1 SGHRS, CDR2 YFSETQ. V was clipped by 0 bases and J by 3 bases, with 7 bases between them. The CDR3 contains 14 residues. In DNA form, the CDR3 reads TGCGCCAGCAGCTTGGAGGATGGCTACAATGAGCAGTTCTTC. Translated, it gives CASSLEDGYNEQFF.

The J gene is TRBJ2-1, the V gene TRBV28; no clear D. CDR3 length: 11 residues. Trimming left V 6 bases short and J 10 bases short, with 10 bases between. Germline V CDR1 and CDR2: MDHEN, SYDVKM. The CDR3 loop is CASRSFQEQFF. Written as DNA, the CDR3 is TGTGCCAGCAGGTCGTTTCAGGAGCAGTTCTTC.

This clonotype appeared a few times. The gene calls are TRBV2 and TRBJ2-5; D is perhaps TRBD1 or TRBD2 (6 bases each). V was cut by 4 bases and J by 11 bases, with 20 bases left in between. Germline V gives CDR1 SNHLY, CDR2 FYNNEI. The CDR3 runs 14 residues. CDR3 sequence: CASSVGGRRGEQYF. DNA for the CDR3: TGTGCCAGCAGTGTAGGGGGGAGGAGGGGAGAGCAGTACTTC. The variable domain in full, completed from reference TRBV2 and TRBJ2-5, reads EPEVTQTPSHQVTQMGQEVILRCVPISNHLYFYWYRQILGQKVEFLVSFYNNEISEKSEIFDDQFSVERPDGSNFTLKIRSTKLEDSAMYFCASSVGGRRGEQYFGPGTRLLVL.

This chain joins TRBV4-2 and TRBJ2-7; the match to TRBD2 covers 7 bases. CDR3 size: 15 residues. Germline CDR1 reads LGHNA; CDR2 reads YNFKEQ. V lost 5 bases, J lost 3 bases, and 10 bases stayed unmatched. The CDR3 reads CASSVSAGVNYEQYF. CDR3 coding DNA: TGTGCCAGCAGCGTCTCGGCGGGGGTGAACTACGAGCAGTACTTC.

V gene TRBV3-1 combines with J gene TRBJ2-1; 10 bases are a match to TRBD2. Germline CDR1 LGHDT, CDR2 YNNKEL (reference sequence). This CDR3 is 13 amino acids long. The ends lost 4 bases at V and 10 bases at J; junction bases unmatched: 4. As DNA, the CDR3 is TGTGCCAGCAGCCCTAGCGGGAGTGGCGAGCAGTTCTTC. Translating gives CASSPSGSGEQFF.

V and J are TRBV20-1 and TRBJ2-4, with 11 bases matching TRBD2. The J call may be mistaken, given a closer DNA end match to TRBJ2-7. The V gene's germline CDR1 is DFQATT and CDR2 SNEGSKA (reference sequence). The CDR3 has 15 amino acids. The DNA of the CDR3 is TGCAGTGCCCTAGAGAGTAGCGGGAGGGGTCTCGAGCAGTACTTC. This encodes CSALESSGRGLEQYF.

The chain couples TRBV27 to TRBJ1-1; D is uncertain. Germline lookup yields CDR1 MNHEY and CDR2 SMNVEV (reference sequence). This CDR3 is 15 amino acids long. Trimming removed 2 bases from V and 5 bases from J, with 15 bases in between. The CDR3 spells CASSLNDWGETEAFF. CDR3 in DNA: TGTGCCAGCAGTTTAAACGATTGGGGTGAGACTGAAGCTTTCTTT.

This clonotype has only one observation. The V and J genes are TRBV20-1 and TRBJ1-1, with TRBD1 identical over 7 bases. Trimming cost V 3 bases and J 1 base; bases outside gene matches: 8. The CDR3 has 15 amino acids. The germline gives CDR1 DFQATT, CDR2 SNEGSKA (reference sequence). This chain's CDR3 is CSARPRTGENTEAFF. The CDR3 DNA follows: TGCAGTGCTAGGCCCCGGACAGGAGAGAACACTGAAGCTTTCTTT.

This clonotype showed up just a few times. The CDR3 is CASSPIPGGTDTQYF. Here the CDR3 DNA reads TGTGCCAGCTCACCAATCCCCGGTGGCACAGATACGCAGTATTTT. The gene calls are TRBV18 and TRBJ2-3; unclear D gene. The V end lost 2 bases, the J end lost 1 base, and 10 bases lay between the germline ends. Per germline, CDR1 KGHSH and CDR2 LQKENI. The CDR3 length is 15 residues.

This clonotype was counted only a few times. This chain links TRBV14 with TRBJ2-7, with a possible D match to TRBD2 (6 bases). Between the trimmed V and J ends, which lost 1 base and 0 bases, there was a span of 13 bases. CDR1 SGHDN and CDR2 FVKESK come from the germline V gene. The CDR3 covers 16 residues. The CDR3 spells CASSQVRGITSYEQYF. In DNA form, the CDR3 reads TGTGCCAGCAGCCAAGTCCGGGGGATTACCTCCTACGAGCAGTACTTC.